Sequencing of this T cell receptor beta chain was carried out in a study of CD8 T cells in ankylosing spondylitis. Whole-study results and caveats: In ankylosing spondylitis patients, matched synovial fluid reportedly showed significant enrichment of disease-linked clones. CD8+ by phenotype, disease-linked clones were relatively rare in peripheral blood. Some motif variants had been reported before (in reactive arthritis synovial fluid and blood). Ankylosing spondylitis blood appeared to carry a characteristic TCR beta motif of several highly homologous variants.

Making use of molecular barcodes, quantitative 5'-RACE generated TCR beta libraries. One entry per CDR3 protein, called by TCRdb with MiXCR from the 5' RACE reads. In the table there are around 890,000 distinct CDR3 sequences, 12% of which are singletons. A note on this clonotype: Its target is not known.

The CDR3 contains 13 residues. CDR1 and CDR2 from the germline V gene are GTSNPN and SVGIG (reference sequence). The V end lost 3 bases, the J end lost 1 base, and 9 bases lay between the germline ends. Specimen: blood, either unsorted or a sorted T cell fraction (not recorded which). The rearrangement links TRBV30 to TRBJ1-1; possible D gene TRBD1, 5 bases. The TCR originated in a male donor with ankylosing spondylitis. This CDR3 is CAWSMQGNTEAFF. As DNA, the CDR3 is TGTGCCTGGAGCATGCAGGGGAACACTGAAGCTTTCTTT. Complete variable domain (other parts from reference TRBV30 and TRBJ1-1): SQTIHQWPATLVQPVGSPLSLECTVEGTSNPNLYWYRQAAGRGLQLLFYSVGIGQISSEVPQNLSASRPQDRQFILSSKKLLLSDSGFYLCAWSMQGNTEAFFGQGTRLTVV.